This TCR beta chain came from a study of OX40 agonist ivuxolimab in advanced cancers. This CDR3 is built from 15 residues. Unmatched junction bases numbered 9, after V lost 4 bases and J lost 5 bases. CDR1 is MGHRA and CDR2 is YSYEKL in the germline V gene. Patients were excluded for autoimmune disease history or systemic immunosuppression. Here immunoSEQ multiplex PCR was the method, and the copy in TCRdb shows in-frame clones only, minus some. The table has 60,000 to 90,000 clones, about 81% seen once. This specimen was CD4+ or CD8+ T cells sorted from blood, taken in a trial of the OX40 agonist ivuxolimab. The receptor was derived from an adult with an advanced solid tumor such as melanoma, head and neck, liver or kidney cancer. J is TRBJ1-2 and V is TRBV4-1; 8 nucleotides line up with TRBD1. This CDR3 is CASSRATGQVYGYTF. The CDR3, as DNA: TGCGCCAGCAGCCGAGCGACGGGACAGGTATATGGCTACACCTTC.